This T cell receptor beta chain was documented in a study of T-cell memory formation after mild COVID-19 (dated by TCRdb to the early 2020s). A note on the overall study: TCR sequence clusters from the two donors were largely donor specific. Two young, previously healthy adult volunteers, one female and one male, were included in the cohort. T-cell clones expanding and contracting after mild COVID-19 in two donors were tracked by longitudinal TCRalpha and TCRbeta repertoire sequencing.

PBMCs were isolated by Ficoll-Paque density gradient centrifugation. Sequences SGHRS (CDR1) and YFSETQ (CDR2) are obtained from the germline V gene. From the cysteine up to the phenylalanine, the CDR3 has a length of 15 residues. The kept DNA is CDR3 alone, 45 bases in frame from the first base. V lost 3 bases and J lost 5 bases; the stretch between them is 17 bases long. Concerning this clonotype itself: The target of this receptor is not known. Base qualities are not provided; no much larger clone lies one nucleotide away.

Study-wide findings and limitations: SARS-CoV-2 specificity of the second-wave clones peaking on day 37 was not confirmed. Clones that contracted from day 15 to 85 showed balanced CD4/CD8 phenotypes, whereas a second wave of clones that expanded from day 15 to 37 leaned towards CD4+. Contracting CD4+ clones appeared mostly in the CM and EM memory subsets, whereas CD8+ clones were enriched in EMRA. Only a couple of mild cases were covered by the study, and larger cohorts that include severe cases with pre-infection samples were considered necessary. Some responding clones were detected in pre-infection memory, suggesting pre-existing cross-reactive memory T cells joined the SARS-CoV-2 response.

The sequencing machine was an Illumina NovaSeq 6000. Using 5'RACE with constant-segment primers, TCRalpha and TCRbeta cDNA libraries were constructed, with sample barcodes and unique molecular identifiers added in the process. Trizol reagent was used to extract RNA from every sample. Libraries were amplified in two PCR steps, with a second sample barcode and Illumina TruSeq adapters added in the second step. The libraries were sequenced on an Illumina NovaSeq using 2 x 150 bp paired-end reads. As for the authors' bioinformatics: Demultiplexing of reads and collapsing into UMI-guided consensus sequences were performed with migec v1.2.7. Using mixcr v2.1.11, the UMI consensuses were aligned to TRA and TRB V and J templates and assembled into clonotypes. A clonotype was counted as expanded or contracted only when both edgeR and NoisET called the clonotype significant, with the noise models trained on biological replicates. For edgeR calls, the thresholds were a false discovery rate-adjusted p below 0.01 and a log2 fold-change of 1. PCA with hierarchical clustering of max-normalized trajectories of the 1000 most abundant clonotypes was used as exploratory dynamics analysis. The CD4 or CD8 phenotype of responding clones was assigned using the separately sequenced CD4+ and CD8+ repertoires. TCRdb trimmed the raw reads at Q25, called clones with MiXCR and kept productive beta chains. Rows matching on CDR3 protein sequence are summarized as one entry with the most common DNA and genes. The V and J calls reflect TCRdb's pipeline rather than the authors' work. Here the sample has nearly 200,000 distinct CDR3 sequences; around 16% occur a single time. In total, the top ten clones hold 2.4% of the sample.

The source is an adult woman who had mild COVID-19 (a few samples of this study predate the infection). The sample titles of this study are shuffled in the database, so cell type and time point are left out; the donor was told from shared clones. The V and J segments used are TRBV5-1 and TRBJ2-5; TRBD2 could be the D gene, as 5 bases match. The specimen sequenced was PBMCs or a T cell subset sorted from them (not recorded which). This receptor carries the CDR3 CASSWRTASSETQYF. Read as DNA, the sequence is TGCGCCAGCAGCTGGAGGACCGCCTCATCGGAGACCCAGTACTTC.